Sequencing of this T cell receptor (beta chain) was carried out in a study of blood T cells in healthy people across ages. V lost 3 bases and J 1 base, leaving 12 bases between the germline ends. Germline CDR1 LGHDT, CDR2 YNNKEL (reference sequence). This CDR3 comprises 16 residues. Together with a sample-barcoded 5' primer, a J-beta primer mix was included in a second PCR lasting about 7 to 11 cycles. TCRdb itself ran the 5' RACE reads through MiXCR, one entry per CDR3 protein. The data hold more than 1,400,000 distinct CDR3 sequences, with around 42% observed a single time. Every donor gave roughly 9.6 milliliters of peripheral blood. Per-sample yields of isolated PBMCs were at least 6 million.

The genes are TRBV3-1 and TRBJ2-2; D might be TRBD2 (6 bases). Sample: blood. This clonotype was obtained from a woman in her late teens or twenties in good health. The DNA of the CDR3 is TGTGCCAGCAGCCACGGAGGGCGCGGGAACACCGGGGAGCTGTTTTTT. Its protein product is CASSHGGRGNTGELFF.